The 31 T cell receptor beta chains below were found in one sample sequenced in a study of T cell responses to AZD1222 COVID-19 vaccine. Sequencing was performed with immunoSEQ multiplex PCR; in TCRdb, only in-frame clones are kept and a portion is missing. The sample has about 89,000 clones, approximately 90% seen once. The sequencing here drew on peripheral blood, taken 28 days after the second AZD1222 dose. Every receptor here comes from an adult who received the AZD1222 COVID-19 vaccine.

This clone was observed a single time. The chain combines TRBV28 with TRBJ1-2, with unresolved D. The CDR3 runs to 16 residues. V was shortened by 4 bases and J by 0 bases, with 15 bases between the two germline ends. Germline assignment: CDR1 MDHEN and CDR2 SYDVKM. The CDR3: CASSSQIRGPNYGYTF. Here the CDR3 DNA reads TGTGCCAGCAGTTCCCAAATACGGGGTCCTAACTATGGCTACACCTTC.

The rearrangement links TRBV12-3 or TRBV12-4 to TRBJ1-1, with D uncertain. This CDR3 has 12 amino acids. Trimming shortened V by 4 bases and J by 1 base, and 4 bases separated the two germline ends. CDR3 coding DNA: TGTGCCAGCAGTTCCAAGAACACTGAAGCTTTCTTT. Its translation is CASSSKNTEAFF.

The genes are TRBV7-6 and TRBJ2-1, with 8 bases that match TRBD2. V gave up 5 bases and J gave up 1 base; unmatched junction bases: 4. CDR3 size: 15 residues. Germline-derived CDR1 and CDR2 are SGHVS and FNYEAQ. The DNA of the CDR3 is TGTGCCAGCAGCCCCTTAGCGGGGTCCTACAATGAGCAGTTCTTC. Protein product: CASSPLAGSYNEQFF.

This chain connects TRBV6-5 to TRBJ1-5; D is unclear. CDR1 MNHEY and CDR2 SVGAGI come from the germline V gene. V was shortened by 6 bases and J by 10 bases, with 10 bases between the two germline ends. The CDR3 totals 11 residues. The CDR3 region has the DNA TGTGCCAGCAGCGACATCGGACCCCAGCATTTT. Translated, it gives CASSDIGPQHF.

The V and J genes are TRBV12-3 or TRBV12-4 and TRBJ2-5; D gene unclear. The CDR3 is 12 amino acids. V was cut by 6 bases and J by 2 bases, with 7 bases left in between. CDR3 bases: TGTGCCAGCAGCCCTACTCAAGAGACCCAGTACTTC. Translated, it gives CASSPTQETQYF.

The chain carries TRBV5-1 and TRBJ1-1, with TRBD1 matching over 12 bases. J was trimmed by 4 bases and V by 3 bases; bases with no gene match: 10. The CDR3 spans 17 residues. In germline, CDR1 is SGHRS, CDR2 YFSETQ. CDR3 nucleotides: TGCGCCAGCAGCTCGGGGACAGGGGGCGACCCTACCACTGAAGCTTTCTTT. Translating gives CASSSGTGGDPTTEAFF.

The chain carries TRBV20-1 and TRBJ1-1; D is ambiguous. Between the trimmed V and J ends, which lost 3 bases and 8 bases, there was a span of 10 bases. Germline V CDR1 and CDR2: DFQATT, SNEGSKA (reference sequence). This CDR3 spans 11 amino acids. This CDR3 is CSASVQVEAFF. The CDR3 nucleotides read TGCAGTGCTAGTGTGCAAGTCGAAGCTTTCTTT.

The rearrangement links TRBV6-5 to TRBJ1-1; TRBD1 agrees at 7 bases. There are 15 residues in the CDR3. In germline, CDR1 is MNHEY, CDR2 SVGAGI. The ends lost 2 bases at V and 0 bases at J; junction bases unmatched: 3. This CDR3 is CASSYNTGVNTEAFF. In nucleotides, the CDR3 is TGTGCCAGCAGTTACAATACAGGGGTGAACACTGAAGCTTTCTTT.

The chain recombines TRBV27 with TRBJ2-3; D possibly matches TRBD1 or TRBD2 (5 bases each). CDR3 length: 14 amino acids. Trimming pared 6 bases from V and 2 bases from J, leaving 12 bases between. The germline V gene encodes CDR1 MNHEY and CDR2 SMNVEV (reference sequence). Here the CDR3 reads CASSPGRPTDTQYF. The CDR3 region has the DNA TGTGCCAGCAGCCCGGGACGGCCCACAGATACGCAGTATTTT.

The CDR3 DNA is TGTGCCAGCAGCGTGTTTAGCGGGGGGGCGTACGAGCAGTACTTC. It yields the protein CASSVFSGGAYEQYF. This chain uses TRBV9 with TRBJ2-7; 11 bases map to TRBD2. This CDR3 contains 15 residues. Germline CDR1 and CDR2: SGDLS and YYNGEE. After removal of 2 bases from V and 4 bases from J, the junction contained 5 bases not matched to a gene. Full variable domain (rest looked up from reference TRBV9 and TRBJ2-7): DSGVTQTPKHLITATGQRVTLRCSPRSGDLSVYWYQQSLDQGLQFLIQYYNGEERAKGNILERFSAQQFPDLHSELNLSSLELGDSALYFCASSVFSGGAYEQYFGPGTRLTVT.

This chain connects TRBV28 to TRBJ1-2; unclear D gene. This CDR3 has 12 residues. The ends were cut back, 7 bases at V and 4 bases at J, with 10 bases in the middle. Germline V gives CDR1 MDHEN, CDR2 SYDVKM. The CDR3 sequence: CASTPGPYGYTF. The CDR3 DNA is TGTGCCAGCACTCCAGGTCCCTATGGCTACACCTTC.

The J gene is TRBJ1-1, the V gene TRBV30; D is unresolved. The germline V and J ends were trimmed by 2 bases and 6 bases, with 13 bases remaining between them. This CDR3 has 13 amino acids. In germline, CDR1 is GTSNPN, CDR2 SVGIG (reference sequence). CDR3 nucleotides: TGTGCCTGGAGTCCCACCCAGATTCCTGAAGCTTTCTTT. Protein product: CAWSPTQIPEAFF.

V usage is TRBV7-2 and J usage is TRBJ1-3; the D is unclear. The germline CDR1 and CDR2 sequences are SGHTA and FQGNSA. Trimming removed 4 bases from V and 0 bases from J, with 10 bases in between. CDR3 size: 15 residues. The CDR3 sequence is CASSSPVSSGNTIYF. CDR3 nucleotides: TGTGCCAGCAGCTCTCCGGTGAGCTCTGGAAACACCATATATTTT. Supplemented by reference TRBV7-2 and TRBJ1-3, the full variable domain reads GAGVSQSPSNKVTEKGKDVELRCDPISGHTALYWYRQSLGQGLEFLIYFQGNSAPDKSGLPSDRFSAERTGGSVSTLTIQRTQQEDSAVYLCASSSPVSSGNTIYFGEGSWLTVV.

The rearrangement joins TRBV7-9 to TRBJ1-4; weak D call: TRBD1 (6 bases). V lost 1 base to trimming and J lost 8 bases, with 11 bases between them. This CDR3 has 14 amino acids. Germline CDR1 SEHNR, CDR2 FQNEAQ (reference sequence). The CDR3 DNA reads as TGTGCCAGCAGCTTAGACAGGGTCTTAGAAAAACTGTTTTTT. Encoded protein: CASSLDRVLEKLFF.

The chain combines TRBV19 with TRBJ2-1, with D possibly being TRBD1 or TRBD2 (5 bases each). The CDR3 totals 15 residues. The germline V and J ends were trimmed by 4 bases and 1 base, with 11 bases remaining between them. CDR1 is LNHDA and CDR2 is SQIVND in the germline V gene (reference sequence). CDR3 DNA: TGTGCCAGTAGTACGACCGGGGCGTCCTACAATGAGCAGTTCTTC. Protein: CASSTTGASYNEQFF.

V is TRBV5-4 and J is TRBJ2-5; no clear D gene. The CDR3 consists of 13 residues. V lost 5 bases and J 6 bases, leaving 14 bases between the germline ends. Per the germline V gene, CDR1 is SGHNT and CDR2 is YYREEE (reference sequence). The CDR3 protein is CASRLLGDQTQYF. CDR3 sequence (DNA): TGTGCCAGCAGGCTGTTAGGCGACCAGACCCAGTACTTC.

This chain joins TRBV7-2 and TRBJ1-2; the match to TRBD1 covers 9 bases. Germline CDR1 and CDR2: SGHTA and FQGNSA. The CDR3 is 14 amino acids. The V and J ends lost 5 bases and 6 bases, in that order; junction bases with no gene match: 7. The CDR3 nucleotides read TGTGCCAGCAGCATGGGACAGGGTTCCGATGGCTACACCTTC. Translating gives CASSMGQGSDGYTF.

The chain combines TRBV19 with TRBJ1-1; TRBD1 matches 11 bases. V lost 3 bases and J lost 7; bases outside the gene matches: 7. The CDR3 totals 15 residues. Germline CDR1 reads LNHDA; CDR2 reads SQIVND (reference sequence). The CDR3: CASSIRDRGDGEAFF. CDR3 bases: TGTGCCAGTAGTATCCGGGACAGGGGGGATGGTGAAGCTTTCTTT.

Only one count was recorded for this clone. The chain joins TRBV7-9 to TRBJ1-1; D ambiguous. The germline V gene encodes CDR1 SEHNR and CDR2 FQNEAQ (reference sequence). V was shortened by 1 base and J by 5 bases, with 5 bases between the two germline ends. The CDR3 covers 12 residues. DNA of the CDR3: TGTGCCAGCAGCTTAGGAGAGACTGAAGCTTTCTTT. Amino acid sequence: CASSLGETEAFF.

The gene calls are TRBV6-5 and TRBJ2-1; 10 bases fit TRBD2. V lost 5 bases, J lost 13 bases, and 11 bases stayed unmatched. The germline V gene has CDR1 MNHEY and CDR2 SVGAGI. The CDR3 spans 14 residues. CDR3 loop: CASSIAGGSNPQFF. As DNA, the CDR3 is TGTGCCAGCAGTATAGCGGGGGGCTCTAATCCCCAGTTCTTC.

The V and J genes are TRBV19 and TRBJ1-2; D is ambiguous. Germline V lookup: CDR1 LNHDA, CDR2 SQIVND (reference sequence). The CDR3 sequence is 15 residues long. Trimming pared 1 base from V and 3 bases from J, leaving 12 bases between. This CDR3 is CASSIARGPDYGYTF. DNA of the CDR3: TGTGCCAGTAGTATAGCCCGCGGACCTGACTATGGCTACACCTTC. Full variable domain (missing parts from reference TRBV19 and TRBJ1-2): DGGITQSPKYLFRKEGQNVTLSCEQNLNHDAMYWYRQDPGQGLRLIYYSQIVNDFQKGDIAEGYSVSREKKESFPLTVTSAQKNPTAFYLCASSIARGPDYGYTFGSGTRLTVV.

Comment on this clone: This CDR3 is also generated by other DNA sequences in the sample. The chain joins TRBV5-4 to TRBJ2-1; D call uncertain. CDR1 and CDR2 from the germline V gene are SGHNT and YYREEE (reference sequence). Trimming cost V 2 bases and J 4 bases, with 7 bases left between them. This CDR3 has 13 amino acids. CDR3 region: CASSFTEYNEQFF. The CDR3 DNA is TGTGCCAGCAGCTTTACAGAGTACAATGAGCAGTTCTTC.

The chain links TRBV5-6 to TRBJ1-5, with a possible D match to TRBD1 (5 bases). Trimming took 4 bases from V and 14 from J, leaving 25 bases between them. The CDR3 is 15 residues long. Germline loops: CDR1 SGHDT, CDR2 YYEEEE. The CDR3 protein is CASSRSGGGSTVEHF. CDR3 coding DNA: TGTGCCAGCAGCCGTTCGGGGGGAGGATCTACAGTCGAGCATTTT.

The chain links TRBV12-3 or TRBV12-4 to TRBJ2-2, with 7 nucleotides matching TRBD2. This CDR3 is 11 amino acids long. Trimming took 5 bases from V and 13 from J; bases not matched to a gene: 4. CDR3 in amino acids: CASSERGTLFF. CDR3 sequence (DNA): TGTGCCAGCAGTGAGCGGGGCACGCTGTTTTTT.

CDR3 region: CASSLLTQTTEAFF. CDR3 nucleotides: TGCGCCAGCAGCTTGCTTACACAGACCACTGAAGCTTTCTTT. The chain uses TRBV5-1 and TRBJ1-1, with D unclear. This CDR3 has 14 amino acids. Per the germline V gene, CDR1 is SGHRS and CDR2 is YFSETQ. V dropped 1 base and J dropped 4 bases, with 11 bases sitting between them.

V usage is TRBV25-1 and J usage is TRBJ1-1; D possibly corresponds to TRBD1 (5 bases). V was pared by 8 bases and J by 4 bases, with 14 bases between. The CDR3 is 13 residues long. Germline CDR1 is MGHDK and CDR2 is SYGVNS. The DNA for the CDR3 is TGTGCCAGCGGGACCCAGGGTATCACTGAAGCTTTCTTT. Translated, it gives CASGTQGITEAFF.

This sequence joins TRBV3-1 (or the pseudogene TRBV3-2) and TRBJ1-3; no clear D. The germline V and J ends were trimmed by 1 base and 0 bases, with 7 bases remaining between them. The length of the CDR3 is 15 residues. Per the germline V gene, CDR1 is LGHDT and CDR2 is YNNKEL (reference sequence). CDR3 protein: CASSQGWSSGNTIYF. The DNA of the CDR3 is TGTGCCAGCAGCCAAGGCTGGAGCTCTGGAAACACCATATATTTT.

The V gene is TRBV4-3, the J gene TRBJ2-1, with D unclear. Germline V gene lookup returns CDR1 LGHNA and CDR2 YSLEER. This CDR3 has 13 residues. V lost 4 bases and J 4 bases, leaving 8 bases between the germline ends. CDR3 sequence reads: CASSPSYYNEQFF. The DNA for the CDR3 is TGCGCCAGCAGCCCCAGTTATTACAATGAGCAGTTCTTC.

CDR3 nucleotide sequence: TGTGCCAGCAGTGACAGGGGCACAGATACGCAGTATTTT. Encoded protein: CASSDRGTDTQYF. J is TRBJ2-3 and V is TRBV6-4, with D uncertain. The CDR3 length is 13 residues. Per the germline V gene, CDR1 is MRHNA and CDR2 is SNTAGT. V was pared by 2 bases and J by 1 base, with 4 bases between.

The chain carries TRBV29-1 and TRBJ2-7, with 11 bases identical to TRBD1. The junction had 3 bases not matched to a gene; V was cut back by 4 bases and J by 4 bases. Germline-derived CDR1 and CDR2 are SQVTM and ANQGSEA. The CDR3 has 13 amino acids. The DNA for the CDR3 is TGCAGCGTTGCGGGACAGGGGGATTACGAGCAGTACTTC. Encoded protein: CSVAGQGDYEQYF.

In this sample, this clone turned up once. The chain has TRBV11-3 and TRBJ2-7; no firm D call. V shed 8 bases and J shed 3 bases, with 14 bases lying between them. CDR1 is SGHNT, CDR2 YENEEA, per germline. The CDR3 extends over 13 amino acids. The CDR3 protein is CASQMGSNYEQYF. The CDR3 DNA sequence: TGTGCCAGCCAAATGGGCAGCAACTACGAGCAGTACTTC.